This T cell receptor beta chain was sequenced in a study of cytomegalovirus exposure and HLA in healthy donors. Sequencing was performed with immunoSEQ multiplex PCR; in TCRdb, only in-frame clones are kept and a portion is missing. In the table there are roughly 280,000 clones, approximately 86% of which are singletons. Germline lookup yields CDR1 SGHRS and CDR2 YFSETQ. This CDR3 is 14 amino acids long. V lost 4 bases to trimming and J lost 1 base, with 11 bases between them. Sample: PBMCs. The clonotype comes from a woman younger than 35 in good health and CMV-seronegative. This chain links TRBV5-1 with TRBJ1-1, with D possibly matching TRBD1 (6 bases). In nucleotides, the CDR3 is TGCGCCAGCAGCCCGACAGGCTCGAACACTGAAGCTTTCTTT. This codes for CASSPTGSNTEAFF.